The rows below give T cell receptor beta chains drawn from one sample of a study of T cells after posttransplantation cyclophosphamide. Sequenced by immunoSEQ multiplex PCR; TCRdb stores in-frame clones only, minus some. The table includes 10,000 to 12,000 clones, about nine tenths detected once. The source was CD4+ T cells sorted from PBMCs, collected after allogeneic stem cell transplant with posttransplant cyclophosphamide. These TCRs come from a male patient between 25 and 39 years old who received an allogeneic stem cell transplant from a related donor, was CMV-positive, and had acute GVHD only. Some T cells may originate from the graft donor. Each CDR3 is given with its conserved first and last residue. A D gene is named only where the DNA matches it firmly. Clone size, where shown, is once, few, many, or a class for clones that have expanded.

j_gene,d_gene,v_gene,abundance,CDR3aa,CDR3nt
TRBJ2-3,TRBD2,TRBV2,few,CASSGGEADTQYF,TGTGCCAGCAGCGGGGGGGAGGCAGATACGCAGTATTTT
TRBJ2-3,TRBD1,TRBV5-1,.,CASSSRTGGTDTQYF,TGCGCCAGCAGCTCCCGGACAGGGGGCACAGATACGCAGTATTTT
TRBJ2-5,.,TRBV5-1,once,CASSLAKPVVGNETEETQYF,TGCGCCAGCAGCTTGGCCAAACCGGTAGTAGGGAATGAGACAGAAGAGACCCAGTACTTC
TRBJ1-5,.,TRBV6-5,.,CASSSTGSGQPQHF,TGTGCCAGCAGTTCAACAGGGTCGGGGCAGCCCCAGCATTTT
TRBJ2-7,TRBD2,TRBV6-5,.,CASRSASGVWYEQYF,TGTGCCAGCAGGTCGGCTAGCGGGGTCTGGTACGAGCAGTACTTC
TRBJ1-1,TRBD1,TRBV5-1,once,CASSPQGAFTEAFF,TGCGCCAGCAGCCCACAGGGGGCCTTCACTGAAGCTTTCTTT
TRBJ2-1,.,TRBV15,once,CATSRGGIAGNEQFF,TGTGCCACCAGCAGAGGAGGGATAGCAGGCAATGAGCAGTTCTTC
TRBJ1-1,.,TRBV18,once,CASRVRETEAFF,TGTGCCAGCCGCGTACGGGAGACTGAAGCTTTCTTT
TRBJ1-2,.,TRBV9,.,CASSVGRDTILYGYTF,TGTGCCAGCAGCGTAGGCAGGGACACAATTCTTTATGGCTACACCTTC
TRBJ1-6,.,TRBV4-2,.,CASSQDPGPDSPLHF,TGTGCCAGCAGCCAAGATCCCGGTCCGGATTCACCCCTCCACTTT
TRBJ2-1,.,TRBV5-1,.,CASSFRAFDEQFF,TGCGCCAGCAGCTTCCGCGCGTTCGATGAGCAGTTCTTC
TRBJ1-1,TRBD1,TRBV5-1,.,CASSLRQGAARAFF,TGCGCCAGCAGCTTGAGACAGGGGGCGGCGAGGGCTTTCTTT
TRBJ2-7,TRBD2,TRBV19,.,CASSIEPSGGSYEQYF,TGTGCCAGTAGTATAGAACCTAGCGGGGGCTCCTACGAGCAGTACTTC
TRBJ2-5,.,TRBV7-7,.,CASSPYDWRQETQYF,TGTGCCAGCAGCCCGTATGACTGGAGACAAGAGACCCAGTACTTC
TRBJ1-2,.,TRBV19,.,CASNRGNYGYTF,TGTGCCAGTAATCGGGGGAACTATGGCTACACCTTC
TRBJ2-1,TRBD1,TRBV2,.,CASTQQGAGYNEQFF,TGTGCCAGCACACAACAGGGGGCAGGCTACAATGAGCAGTTCTTC
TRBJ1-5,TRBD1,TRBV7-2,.,CASSLGRGSNQPQHF,TGTGCCAGCAGCTTAGGCAGGGGGAGCAATCAGCCCCAGCATTTT
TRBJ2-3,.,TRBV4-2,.,CASSQRDNTDTQYF,TGTGCCAGCAGCCAACGGGACAACACAGATACGCAGTATTTT
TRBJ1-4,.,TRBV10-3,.,CAISESLEGGEKLFF,TGTGCCATCAGTGAGTCGCTGGAGGGTGGGGAAAAACTGTTTTTT
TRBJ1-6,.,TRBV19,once,CASRSDARRGNSPLHF,TGTGCCAGTAGGTCGGACGCACGTCGAGGGAATTCCCCCCTCCACTTT
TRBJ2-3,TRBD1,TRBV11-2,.,CASSLRDRAGDTQYF,TGTGCCAGCAGTCTCCGGGACAGGGCAGGAGATACGCAGTATTTT
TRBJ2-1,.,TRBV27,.,CASGPPGHLTYNEQFF,TGTGCCAGCGGGCCCCCGGGACATCTCACTTACAATGAGCAGTTCTTC
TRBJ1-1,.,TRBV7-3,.,CASSLERRSLAFF,TGTGCCAGCAGCTTAGAAAGAAGGAGTCTAGCTTTCTTT
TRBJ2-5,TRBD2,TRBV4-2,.,CASSPTSGVQETQYF,TGTGCCAGCAGTCCGACTAGCGGGGTACAAGAGACCCAGTACTTC
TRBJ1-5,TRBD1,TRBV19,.,CASSSRTGLYNQPQHF,TGTGCCAGTAGTAGCCGGACAGGGCTATACAATCAGCCCCAGCATTTT
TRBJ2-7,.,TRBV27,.,CASSYMYEQYF,TGTGCCAGCAGTTACATGTACGAGCAGTACTTC
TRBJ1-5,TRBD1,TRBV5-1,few,CASSPGQINQPQHF,TGCGCCAGCAGCCCGGGACAGATCAATCAGCCCCAGCATTTT
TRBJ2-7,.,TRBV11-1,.,CASSFYGSYEQYF,TGTGCCAGCAGCTTTTACGGGAGCTACGAGCAGTACTTC
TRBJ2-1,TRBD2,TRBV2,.,CASSVAGGPYNEQFF,TGTGCCAGCAGTGTAGCGGGGGGGCCCTACAATGAGCAGTTCTTC
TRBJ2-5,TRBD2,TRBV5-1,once,CASSQGLAGEQETQYF,TGCGCCAGCAGCCAAGGACTAGCGGGGGAGCAAGAGACCCAGTACTTC
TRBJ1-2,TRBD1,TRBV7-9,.,CASSLVGGQGGYGYTF,TGTGCCAGCAGCTTAGTCGGTGGTCAGGGGGGCTATGGCTACACCTTC
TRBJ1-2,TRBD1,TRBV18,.,CASSPGTGRYGYTF,TGTGCCAGCTCACCCGGGACAGGTCGCTATGGCTACACCTTC
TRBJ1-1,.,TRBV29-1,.,CSVTWGITEAFF,TGCAGCGTGACTTGGGGCATCACTGAAGCTTTCTTT
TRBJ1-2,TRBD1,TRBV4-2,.,CASSPGQGVRYGYTF,TGTGCCAGCAGCCCCGGACAGGGCGTGCGCTATGGCTACACCTTC
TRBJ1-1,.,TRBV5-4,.,CASSLAGARNTEAFF,TGTGCCAGCAGCTTGGCAGGGGCGAGGAACACTGAAGCTTTCTTT
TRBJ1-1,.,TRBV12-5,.,CASALRLSTEAFF,TGTGCTAGTGCCCTTCGGTTGAGTACTGAAGCTTTCTTT
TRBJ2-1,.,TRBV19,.,CASSIGTGSYNEQFF,TGTGCCAGTAGTATAGGTACAGGATCCTACAATGAGCAGTTCTTC
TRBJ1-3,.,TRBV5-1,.,CASSLVSAPGNTIYF,TGCGCCAGCAGCTTGGTCTCAGCGCCTGGAAACACCATATATTTT
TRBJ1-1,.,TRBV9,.,CASSISPGRSAEAFF,TGTGCCAGCAGCATCTCCCCAGGTCGTTCGGCTGAAGCTTTCTTT
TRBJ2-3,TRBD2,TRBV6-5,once,CASSYSGGRADTQYF,TGTGCCAGCAGTTACTCTGGGGGGAGGGCAGATACGCAGTATTTT
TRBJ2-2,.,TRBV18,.,CASSRNAGTGELFF,TGTGCCAGCTCACGGAATGCGGGCACCGGGGAGCTGTTTTTT
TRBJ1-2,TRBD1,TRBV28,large,CASSWEQGTNYGYTF,TGTGCCAGCAGTTGGGAACAGGGGACTAACTATGGCTACACCTTC
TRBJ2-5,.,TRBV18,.,CASSPRQGDQETQYF,TGTGCCAGCTCACCACGTCAAGGGGATCAAGAGACCCAGTACTTC